This T cell receptor beta chain was documented in a study of early T cells in non-severe SARS-CoV-2 infection. Study background: Sequencing used unsorted whole-blood bulk RNA, so chains lack pairing. Study-level results: In VDJdb matching, anti-spike CD8 responses were favored while private and CD4 specificities went missing.

The TCR library protocol attached unique molecular identifiers to the individual cDNA molecules. A single record per CDR3 protein comes from TCRdb applying MiXCR to the 5' RACE reads. The sample has over 55,000 distinct CDR3 sequences; roughly a tenth are singletons. The CDR3 contains 14 residues. CDR1 and CDR2 (germline): KGHDR, SFDVKD. V lost 4 bases and J lost 3, with 8 bases in between. The table lists this clonotype with many counts. The antigen remains unidentified. Sequenced input: whole blood. V gene TRBV24-1 combines with J gene TRBJ2-2; D uncertain. This TCR derives from an adult who was a healthcare worker with PCR-confirmed SARS-CoV-2 infection or an uninfected control (not recorded which). The CDR3 reads CATSDLNHTGELFF. CDR3 bases: TGTGCCACCAGTGACCTTAACCACACCGGGGAGCTGTTTTTT.